This note documents a single T cell receptor (beta chain) sequence. TCRdb keeps only in-frame clones here, not all; method: immunoSEQ multiplex PCR. The sample has roughly 2.2 million clones, roughly 92% seen once. This sample was included in a study of shared clonotypes between healthy human individuals. The CDR3 spans 14 residues. Per germline, CDR1 SGHDT and CDR2 YYEEEE. V was clipped by 3 bases and J by 5 bases, with 14 bases between them. This rearrangement joins TRBV5-6 to TRBJ2-5; a possible D gene is TRBD2 (6 bases). This receptor was taken from a man between 18 and 29 years old in good health. Some clones in this sample may be carry-over from other donors' samples. Sample: naive CD4+ T cells from PBMCs. The subset here: CD45RA+ positively selected. DNA of the CDR3: TGTGCCAGCAGCTCTGGTTGGAGCGGGGAGACCCAGTACTTC. It specifies CASSSGWSGETQYF.